A single T cell receptor (beta chain) is shown here with its context. Its antigen is not identified. Staining for CD45RO/CCR7/CD25/CD127/CD95/CD27 allowed sorting of CD4+ naive, central memory, regulatory and stem cell-like memory cells. Each sorted population was over 95% pure. The data were taken from a study of beta chain features in type 1 diabetes. The length of the CDR3 is 14 residues. CDR1 MRHNA and CDR2 SNTAGT come from the germline V gene. Trimming took off 3 bases at V and 3 bases at J, with 9 bases between the two ends. The study, taken as a whole, reports: Compared to healthy donors, patients appeared to have naive, central memory and Treg TCRB repertoires that were more alike. A definitive answer on HLA type influencing TCRB rearrangement was not reached here. There was a moderate but significant shortening of TCRB CDR3s in all four CD4+ subsets of Type 1 diabetes patients.

cDNA synthesis used the whole RNA isolate, giving expressed TCRB sequences. Only in-frame clones appear in the TCRdb table, and some are missing; sequencing was by immunoSEQ multiplex PCR. There are more than 550,000 clones in the sample; around 15% occur only once, and just under 0.04% lies in the top ten. Sequenced input: naive CD4+ T cells from blood. The clonotype originates from a man aged 18 to 30 with type 1 diabetes. The chain recombines TRBV6-4 with TRBJ2-1; D not certain. The CDR3 reads CASSERLNYNEQFF. CDR3 in DNA: TGTGCCAGCAGTGAAAGGCTAAACTACAATGAGCAGTTCTTC.